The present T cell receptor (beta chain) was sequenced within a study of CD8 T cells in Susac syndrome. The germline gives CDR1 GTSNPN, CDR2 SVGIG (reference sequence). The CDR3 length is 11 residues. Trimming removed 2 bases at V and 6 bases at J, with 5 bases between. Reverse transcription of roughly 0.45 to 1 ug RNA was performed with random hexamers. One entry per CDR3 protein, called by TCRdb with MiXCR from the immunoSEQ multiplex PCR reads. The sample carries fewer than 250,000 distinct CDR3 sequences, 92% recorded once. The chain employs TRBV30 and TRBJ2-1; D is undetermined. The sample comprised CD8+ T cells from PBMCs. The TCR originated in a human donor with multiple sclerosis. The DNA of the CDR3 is TGTGCCTGGAGTCCGTTCAATGAGCAGTTCTTC. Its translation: CAWSPFNEQFF.